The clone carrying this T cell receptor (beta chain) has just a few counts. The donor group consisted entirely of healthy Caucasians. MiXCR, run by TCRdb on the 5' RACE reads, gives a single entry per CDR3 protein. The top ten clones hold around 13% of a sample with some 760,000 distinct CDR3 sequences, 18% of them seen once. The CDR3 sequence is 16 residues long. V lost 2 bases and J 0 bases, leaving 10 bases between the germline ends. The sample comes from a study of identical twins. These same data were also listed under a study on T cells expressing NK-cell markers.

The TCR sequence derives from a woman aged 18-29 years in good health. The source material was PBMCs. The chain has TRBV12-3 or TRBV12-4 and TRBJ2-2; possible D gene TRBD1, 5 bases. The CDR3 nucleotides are TGTGCCAGCAGTTTATACCGACAGCCGAACACCGGGGAGCTGTTTTTT. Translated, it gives CASSLYRQPNTGELFF.